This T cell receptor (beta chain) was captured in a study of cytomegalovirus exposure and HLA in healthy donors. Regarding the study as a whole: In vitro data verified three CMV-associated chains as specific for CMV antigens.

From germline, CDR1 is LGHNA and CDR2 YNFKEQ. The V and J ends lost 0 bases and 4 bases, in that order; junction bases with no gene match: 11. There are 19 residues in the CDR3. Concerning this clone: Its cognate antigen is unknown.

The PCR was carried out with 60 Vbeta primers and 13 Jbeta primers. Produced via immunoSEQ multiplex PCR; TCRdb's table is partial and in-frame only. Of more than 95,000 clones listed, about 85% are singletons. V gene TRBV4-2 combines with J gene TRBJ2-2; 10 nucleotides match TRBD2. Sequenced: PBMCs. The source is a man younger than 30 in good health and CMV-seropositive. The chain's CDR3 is CASSQDSLAGAGRTGELFF. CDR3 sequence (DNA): TGTGCCAGCAGCCAAGATAGTCTAGCGGGAGCCGGGCGCACCGGGGAGCTGTTTTTT.